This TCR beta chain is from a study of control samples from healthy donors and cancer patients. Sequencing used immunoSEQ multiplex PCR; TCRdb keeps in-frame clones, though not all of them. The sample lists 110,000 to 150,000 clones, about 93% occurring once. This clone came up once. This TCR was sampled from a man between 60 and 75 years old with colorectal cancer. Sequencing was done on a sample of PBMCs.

The CDR3: CAWSLVQASNEKLFF. In nucleotides, the CDR3 is TGTGCCTGGAGTTTGGTACAGGCGAGTAATGAAAAACTGTTTTTT. The rearrangement links TRBV30 to TRBJ1-4; D possibly corresponds to TRBD1 (5 bases). The CDR3 has 15 residues. V was shortened by 2 bases and J by 4 bases, with 14 bases between the two germline ends. CDR1 GTSNPN and CDR2 SVGIG come from the germline V gene (reference sequence).